The 2 T cell receptor beta chains below were found in one sample sequenced in a study of cytomegalovirus exposure and HLA in healthy donors. In the PCR, 60 Vbeta and 13 Jbeta primers were used. Here immunoSEQ multiplex PCR was the method, and the copy in TCRdb shows in-frame clones only, minus some. This table has some 110,000 clones, about two thirds appearing once. Sequenced sample: PBMCs. The receptors stem from a boy between 10 and 17 years old in good health and CMV-seronegative.

The chain joins TRBV7-8 to TRBJ2-7; D not certain. Trimming cost V 4 bases and J 5 bases, with 30 bases left between them. The CDR3 length is 19 residues. Germline lookup yields CDR1 SGHVS and CDR2 FQNEAQ. The CDR3 loop is CASSSRLVWWKFFRHEQYF. The CDR3 bases are TGTGCCAGCAGCTCCAGGTTGGTGTGGTGGAAGTTCTTCCGTCACGAGCAGTACTTC.

This clone was observed a few times. This chain joins TRBV28 and TRBJ2-6; 7 nucleotides align to TRBD1. The length of the CDR3 is 14 residues. J was trimmed by 3 bases and V by 6 bases; bases with no gene match: 2. Looked up from germline, CDR1 is MDHEN and CDR2 is SYDVKM. CDR3 in DNA: TGTGCCAGCAGAACAGGGGTTGGGGCCAACGTCCTGACTTTC. Amino acids: CASRTGVGANVLTF.